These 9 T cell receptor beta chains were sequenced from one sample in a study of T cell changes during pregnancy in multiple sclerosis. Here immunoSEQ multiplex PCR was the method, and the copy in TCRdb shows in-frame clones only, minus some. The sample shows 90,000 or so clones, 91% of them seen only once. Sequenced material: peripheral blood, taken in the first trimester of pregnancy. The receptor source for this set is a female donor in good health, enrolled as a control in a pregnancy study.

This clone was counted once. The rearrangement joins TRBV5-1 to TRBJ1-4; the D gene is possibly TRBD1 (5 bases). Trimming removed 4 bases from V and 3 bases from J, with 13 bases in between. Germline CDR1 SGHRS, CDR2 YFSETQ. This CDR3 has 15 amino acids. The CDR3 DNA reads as TGCGCCAGCAGCACCAAGACAGCAGCTAATGAAAAACTGTTTTTT. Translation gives CASSTKTAANEKLFF.

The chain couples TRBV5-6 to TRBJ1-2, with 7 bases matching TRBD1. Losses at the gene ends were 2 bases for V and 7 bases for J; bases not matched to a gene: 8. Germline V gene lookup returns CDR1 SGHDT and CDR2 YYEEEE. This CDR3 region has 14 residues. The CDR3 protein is CASSLVGRGAGYTF. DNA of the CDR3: TGTGCCAGCAGCTTAGTAGGCAGGGGGGCTGGCTACACCTTC.

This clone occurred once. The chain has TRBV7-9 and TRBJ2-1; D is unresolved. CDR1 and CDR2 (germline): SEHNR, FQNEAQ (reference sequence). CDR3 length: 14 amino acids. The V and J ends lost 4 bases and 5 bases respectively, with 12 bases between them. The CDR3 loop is CASSSSPHNNEQFF. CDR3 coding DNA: TGTGCCAGCAGCTCAAGCCCCCATAACAATGAGCAGTTCTTC.

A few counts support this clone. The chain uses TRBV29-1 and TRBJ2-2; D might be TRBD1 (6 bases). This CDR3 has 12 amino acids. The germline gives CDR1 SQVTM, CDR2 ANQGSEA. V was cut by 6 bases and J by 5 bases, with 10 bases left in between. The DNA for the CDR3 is TGCAGCGTAGCCACAGGGACCGGGGAGCTGTTTTTT. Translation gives CSVATGTGELFF.

The CDR3 region is CASSPRPGAWDGYTF. CDR3 nucleotide sequence: TGTGCCAGCAGTCCCCGGCCAGGGGCTTGGGATGGCTACACCTTC. This rearrangement joins TRBV9 to TRBJ1-2; maybe TRBD1 (6 bases). Germline CDR1 reads SGDLS; CDR2 reads YYNGEE. Trimming took off 5 bases at V and 6 bases at J, with 20 bases between the two ends. CDR3 length equals 15 residues.

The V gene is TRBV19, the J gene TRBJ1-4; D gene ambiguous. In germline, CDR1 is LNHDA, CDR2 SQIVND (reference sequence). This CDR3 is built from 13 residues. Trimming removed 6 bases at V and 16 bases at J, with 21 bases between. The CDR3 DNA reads TGTGCCAGTAGCCCCGAGGGTCTGGAGGAAGGGTTTTTT. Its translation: CASSPEGLEEGFF.

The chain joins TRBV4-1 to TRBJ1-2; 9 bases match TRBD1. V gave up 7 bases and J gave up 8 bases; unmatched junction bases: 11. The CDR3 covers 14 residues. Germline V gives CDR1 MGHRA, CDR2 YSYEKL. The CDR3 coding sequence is TGCGCCAGCACCCTTCGACAGGGGGAATCGGGCTACACCTTC. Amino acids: CASTLRQGESGYTF.

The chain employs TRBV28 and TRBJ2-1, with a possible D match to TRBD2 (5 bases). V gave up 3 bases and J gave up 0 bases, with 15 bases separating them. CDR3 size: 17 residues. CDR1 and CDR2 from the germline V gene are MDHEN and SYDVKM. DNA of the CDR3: TGTGCCAGCAGTTTCTTGGTGGGGAGCCTCTCCTACAATGAGCAGTTCTTC. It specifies CASSFLVGSLSYNEQFF.

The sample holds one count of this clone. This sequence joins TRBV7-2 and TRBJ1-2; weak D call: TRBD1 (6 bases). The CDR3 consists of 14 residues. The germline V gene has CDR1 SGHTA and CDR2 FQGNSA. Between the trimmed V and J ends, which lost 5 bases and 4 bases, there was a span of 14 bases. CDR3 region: CASSQDSVSYGYTF. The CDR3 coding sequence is TGTGCCAGCAGCCAGGACAGCGTTTCCTATGGCTACACCTTC.